These 19 T cell receptor beta chains were all obtained from the same sample, sequenced in a study of cytomegalovirus exposure and HLA in healthy donors. Primers included in the PCR were 60 Vbeta and 13 Jbeta primers. Produced via immunoSEQ multiplex PCR; TCRdb's table is partial and in-frame only. Its table lists some 76,000 clones. The sample taken for sequencing was PBMCs. The receptors stem from a female donor in good health and CMV-seropositive.

The V call is TRBV18, the J call TRBJ2-7; 9 nucleotides match TRBD2. Germline CDR1 is KGHSH and CDR2 is LQKENI. Trimming took 3 bases from V and 3 from J; bases not matched to a gene: 6. This CDR3 has 15 amino acids. CDR3 region: CASSPLLAGVYEQYF. The DNA for the CDR3 is TGTGCCAGCTCACCTCTCTTAGCGGGAGTCTACGAGCAGTACTTC.

The V call is TRBV7-9, the J call TRBJ2-7; TRBD2 aligns across 9 bases. Germline trimming cut 0 bases from V and 0 bases from J; bases unmatched to any gene: 9. The CDR3 has 18 residues. Germline CDR1 is SEHNR and CDR2 is FQNEAQ (reference sequence). This CDR3 reads CASSLAISGGPSSYEQYF. The CDR3 bases are TGTGCCAGCAGCTTAGCGATTAGCGGGGGCCCTAGCTCCTACGAGCAGTACTTC.

The chain uses TRBV4-1 and TRBJ2-1; 7 bases are a match to TRBD1. This CDR3 is 17 amino acids long. Germline CDR1 is MGHRA and CDR2 is YSYEKL. V was pared by 2 bases and J by 5 bases, with 12 bases of the junction left unmatched. CDR3 DNA: TGCGCCAGCAGCCAACTCCGGGACAGCCTTTTTGACAATGAGCAGTTCTTC. Its translation is CASSQLRDSLFDNEQFF.

The V and J genes are TRBV5-6 and TRBJ1-1, with 8 bases fitting TRBD1. The V gene's germline CDR1 is SGHDT and CDR2 YYEEEE. The CDR3 sequence is 18 residues long. Trimming cost V 0 bases and J 0 bases; bases outside gene matches: 10. CDR3 protein: CASSLALPHRGLNTEAFF. The CDR3 coding sequence is TGTGCCAGCAGCTTGGCCCTACCTCACAGGGGGTTGAACACTGAAGCTTTCTTT.

The gene calls are TRBV6-5 and TRBJ2-7; 8 bases are a match to TRBD2. This CDR3 has 15 amino acids. Germline V gene data show CDR1 as MNHEY and CDR2 as SVGAGI. V was clipped by 2 bases and J by 3 bases; unmatched bases: 6. Here the CDR3 reads CASSYVAGGNYEQYF. The CDR3 DNA follows: TGTGCCAGCAGTTACGTCGCGGGAGGTAACTACGAGCAGTACTTC.

The chain carries TRBV2 and TRBJ1-4; 12 nucleotides line up with TRBD1. Germline V gives CDR1 SNHLY, CDR2 FYNNEI. This CDR3 has 16 amino acids. With 7 bases clipped from V and 7 bases from J, the junction kept 10 bases outside the gene matches. This CDR3 is CASKVGQGAVSEKLFF. The CDR3 nucleotides are TGTGCCAGCAAAGTGGGACAGGGGGCGGTTAGTGAAAAACTGTTTTTT.

This sequence joins TRBV9 and TRBJ1-1; 7 nucleotides align to TRBD1. V lost 4 bases, J lost 4 bases, and 7 bases stayed unmatched. Germline CDR1 is SGDLS and CDR2 is YYNGEE. This CDR3 has 14 amino acids. The CDR3: CASSNRDSRTEAFF. DNA for the CDR3: TGTGCCAGCAGCAACCGGGACAGTCGCACTGAAGCTTTCTTT.

The chain joins TRBV19 to TRBJ1-1; TRBD1 is a possible D gene (5 bases). The CDR3 loop spans 12 amino acids. Germline CDR1 reads LNHDA; CDR2 reads SQIVND (reference sequence). V was trimmed by 11 bases and J by 6 bases, leaving 16 bases between them. CDR3 sequence (DNA): TGTGCCGTTTCAGGCGCGGGGGCTGAAGCTTTCTTT. It specifies CAVSGAGAEAFF.

The V call is TRBV7-2, the J call TRBJ2-7, with 7 bases aligning to TRBD2. This CDR3 is built from 14 residues. CDR1 SGHTA and CDR2 FQGNSA come from the germline V gene. V was clipped by 2 bases and J by 2 bases; unmatched bases: 3. Here the CDR3 reads CASSLWGGAYEQYF. The CDR3 DNA sequence: TGTGCCAGCAGCTTATGGGGGGGAGCCTACGAGCAGTACTTC.

The rearrangement uses TRBV7-2 and TRBJ1-2; D uncertain. This CDR3 contains 14 residues. The germline gives CDR1 SGHTA, CDR2 FQGNSA. V was shortened by 1 base and J by 5 bases, with 11 bases between the two germline ends. The CDR3 reads CASSLEKAIYGYTF. CDR3 bases: TGTGCCAGCAGCTTAGAGAAAGCAATATATGGCTACACCTTC. Variable domain in full (rest from reference TRBV7-2 and TRBJ1-2): GAGVSQSPSNKVTEKGKDVELRCDPISGHTALYWYRQSLGQGLEFLIYFQGNSAPDKSGLPSDRFSAERTGGSVSTLTIQRTQQEDSAVYLCASSLEKAIYGYTFGSGTRLTVV.

This chain joins TRBV5-1 and TRBJ1-5, with unresolved D. CDR1 SGHRS and CDR2 YFSETQ come from the germline V gene. V lost 0 bases to trimming and J lost 0 bases, with 7 bases between them. The CDR3 consists of 15 residues. CDR3 in amino acids: CASSLGGNSNQPQHF. Here the CDR3 DNA reads TGCGCCAGCAGCTTGGGAGGGAATAGCAATCAGCCCCAGCATTTT.

This chain links TRBV27 with TRBJ1-5; D call uncertain. From germline, CDR1 is MNHEY and CDR2 SMNVEV (reference sequence). The CDR3 has 15 residues. V was clipped by 5 bases and J by 0 bases, with 11 bases between them. The DNA for the CDR3 is TGTGCCAGCAGTCCCCCCCCTTATAGCAATCAGCCCCAGCATTTT. It specifies CASSPPPYSNQPQHF.

The rearrangement joins TRBV9 to TRBJ1-2; TRBD1 aligns across 11 bases. This CDR3 contains 14 residues. The V segment lost 3 bases and the J segment 6 bases; nucleotides outside the gene matches: 4. The germline V gene encodes CDR1 SGDLS and CDR2 YYNGEE. CDR3 bases: TGTGCCAGCAGCGCGGGACAGGGGGTCCATGGCTACACCTTC. It yields the protein CASSAGQGVHGYTF.

CDR3 coding DNA: TGTGCCAGCAGCTTACGGCCCGGGGGTATGATGAACACTGAAGCTTTCTTT. This gives the protein CASSLRPGGMMNTEAFF. The chain links TRBV7-9 to TRBJ1-1, with a tentative D call TRBD1 (5 bases). Germline CDR1 SEHNR, CDR2 FQNEAQ (reference sequence). The CDR3 sequence is 17 residues long. V was trimmed by 2 bases and J by 0 bases, leaving 16 bases between them.

The CDR3 protein is CASRQLAPSSYEQYF. The CDR3 DNA reads as TGTGCCAGCAGGCAGCTAGCGCCGAGCTCCTACGAGCAGTACTTC. The gene calls are TRBV6-5 and TRBJ2-7; D may be TRBD2 (6 bases). Trimming took off 6 bases at V and 0 bases at J, with 15 bases between the two ends. The germline CDR1 and CDR2 sequences are MNHEY and SVGAGI. The length of the CDR3 is 15 residues.

The V and J genes are TRBV5-1 and TRBJ2-5; 8 bases match TRBD2. The CDR3 is 16 amino acids. Per the germline V gene, CDR1 is SGHRS and CDR2 is YFSETQ. The J segment lost 4 bases and the V segment lost 3 bases, leaving 11 bases of the junction unmatched. DNA of the CDR3: TGCGCCAGCAGCTGGAACAGCGGGGGAGGCGGAGAGACCCAGTACTTC. It specifies CASSWNSGGGGETQYF.

The rearrangement joins TRBV10-3 to TRBJ1-2, with D tentatively TRBD1 (6 bases). Germline assignment: CDR1 ENHRY and CDR2 SYGVKD. Deletions cut 3 bases from V and 5 bases from J, with 19 bases between. The CDR3 consists of 16 residues. The CDR3 nucleotides read TGTGCCATCAGTGATATGTCACAGGGTTCTGGGTATGGCTACACCTTC. Its protein is CAISDMSQGSGYGYTF.

The chain carries TRBV4-1 and TRBJ2-7, with D possibly matching TRBD1 (6 bases). V was pared by 4 bases and J by 3 bases, with 13 bases between. Germline V CDR1 and CDR2: MGHRA, YSYEKL. CDR3 length: 14 amino acids. CDR3 nucleotide sequence: TGCGCCAGCAGCCGAGCAGGGGCGGTCTACGAGCAGTACTTC. It codes for CASSRAGAVYEQYF.

The chain carries TRBV7-6 and TRBJ2-5; D possibly corresponds to TRBD2 (5 bases). Germline assignment: CDR1 SGHVS and CDR2 FNYEAQ. This CDR3 has 13 amino acids. V was trimmed by 5 bases and J by 4 bases, leaving 11 bases between them. The CDR3: CASSTRLLETQYF. In DNA form, the CDR3 reads TGTGCCAGCAGCACCCGACTACTAGAGACCCAGTACTTC.